This T cell receptor (beta chain) was retrieved from a study of cytomegalovirus exposure and HLA in healthy donors. J gave up 3 bases and V 5 bases, and 1 base lay outside the gene matches. The germline V gene encodes CDR1 GTSNPN and CDR2 SVGIG (reference sequence). CDR3 length equals 12 residues. Points from the study as a whole: Sequencing likely produced, as an artifact, a cluster of highly shared sequence variants.

Of note for this clone: Its antigen is not known.

With 60 Vbeta and 13 Jbeta primers, the PCR was carried out. Assay: immunoSEQ multiplex PCR; the TCRdb copy retains only in-frame clones and omits some. Among about 110,000 clones, 73% were seen once, and the ten largest hold roughly 8%. Sequenced: PBMCs. The TCR was taken from a man aged 30 to 39 in good health and CMV-seronegative. The V gene is TRBV30, the J gene TRBJ2-5; 9 bases agree with TRBD1. The CDR3 protein is CAWGTGKETQYF. The CDR3 DNA is TGTGCCTGGGGGACAGGGAAAGAGACCCAGTACTTC.